The 22 T cell receptor beta chains reported below all come from one sample, sequenced in a study of identical twins. In TCRdb, the 5' RACE reads were re-called with MiXCR into one record per CDR3 protein. The data hold hundreds of thousands of distinct CDR3 sequences, with 15% to 20% observed a single time. Another study also made use of these data, one on T cells expressing NK-cell markers.

The sequenced sample consisted of PBMCs. The receptors originated from a woman between 18 and 29 years old in good health.

This clonotype was seen a few times. The rearrangement joins TRBV6-4 to TRBJ2-3; 7 bases are shared with TRBD2. The germline gives CDR1 MRHNA, CDR2 SNTAGT. V shed 10 bases, J shed 5 bases, and the junction held 12 bases outside the gene matches. This CDR3 has 14 residues. The CDR3 sequence: CATLRAGVEDTQYF. The CDR3, as DNA: TGTGCCACCCTTCGCGCGGGGGTCGAAGATACGCAGTATTTT.

This clonotype was detected a few times. CDR3 residues: CASRHYRLAGSYNEQFF. DNA of the CDR3: TGTGCCAGCCGGCACTACAGACTAGCGGGGTCCTACAATGAGCAGTTCTTC. The chain couples TRBV27 to TRBJ2-1, with 11 bases fitting TRBD2. Germline lookup yields CDR1 MNHEY and CDR2 SMNVEV (reference sequence). The V and J ends lost 8 bases and 1 base, in that order; junction bases with no gene match: 10. The CDR3 runs to 17 residues.

There are a few counts of this clonotype. The rearrangement links TRBV5-6 to TRBJ1-2; D ambiguous. The CDR3 runs 15 residues. Germline values: CDR1 SGHDT, CDR2 YYEEEE. Deletions cut 0 bases from V and 0 bases from J, with 9 bases between. The chain's CDR3 is CASSLVDVANYGYTF. CDR3 coding DNA: TGTGCCAGCAGCTTGGTGGACGTAGCTAACTATGGCTACACCTTC.

The gene calls are TRBV9 and TRBJ2-3; 14 positions match TRBD2. Per the germline V gene, CDR1 is SGDLS and CDR2 is YYNGEE. This CDR3 contains 17 residues. Trimming at V came to 3 bases and at J to 4 bases, leaving 7 bases not matched to a gene. The CDR3 spells CASSAKTSGGAADTQYF. The DNA for the CDR3 is TGTGCCAGCAGCGCAAAGACTAGCGGGGGGGCTGCAGATACGCAGTATTTT.

This clonotype was recorded a few times. The chain couples TRBV6-1 to TRBJ2-6, with D maybe TRBD2 (5 bases). CDR1 is MNHNS, CDR2 SASEGT, per germline. The ends were cut back, 6 bases at V and 3 bases at J, with 9 bases in the middle. The CDR3 has 14 residues. DNA of the CDR3: TGTGCCAGCAGGCGGGCAAGTGGGGCCAACGTCCTGACTTTC. This gives the protein CASRRASGANVLTF.

This chain connects TRBV7-9 to TRBJ1-5, with no clear D. The V end lost 5 bases, the J end lost 7 bases, and 12 bases lay between the germline ends. The germline CDR1 and CDR2 sequences are SEHNR and FQNEAQ (reference sequence). CDR3 length equals 13 residues. In DNA, the CDR3 is TGTGCCAGCAGCAAGCAGCAGAGGCAGCCCCAGCATTTT. Translation: CASSKQQRQPQHF.

A few counts support this clonotype. The V gene is TRBV6-1, the J gene TRBJ2-1; D perhaps matches TRBD2 (6 bases). Trimming removed 7 bases from V and 6 bases from J, with 25 bases in between. In germline, CDR1 is MNHNS, CDR2 SASEGT. The CDR3 sequence is 17 residues long. The CDR3 region has the DNA TGTGCCAGCAAGGGTAAGGGTAGCGGTCCTGGGGGCAATGAGCAGTTCTTC. Translation gives CASKGKGSGPGGNEQFF.

This clonotype was detected a few times. The J gene is TRBJ2-4, the V gene TRBV5-1; unclear D gene. V lost 0 bases and J 0 bases, leaving 7 bases between the germline ends. The CDR3 length is 15 residues. Germline-derived CDR1 and CDR2 are SGHRS and YFSETQ. In DNA, the CDR3 is TGCGCCAGCAGCTTGGACGGCTTAGCCAAAAACATTCAGTACTTC. It codes for CASSLDGLAKNIQYF.

This clonotype occurred many times. The chain employs TRBV20-1 and TRBJ1-3; no firm D call. Germline V CDR1 and CDR2: DFQATT, SNEGSKA (reference sequence). The CDR3 has 13 amino acids. Trimming cost V 2 bases and J 4 bases, with 9 bases left between them. CDR3 residues: CSARRGSGNTIYF. DNA for the CDR3: TGCAGTGCTAGACGGGGTTCGGGAAACACCATATATTTT.

The V and J genes are TRBV27 and TRBJ1-6, with D possibly TRBD1 on 6 matching bases. The V and J ends lost 5 bases and 9 bases respectively, with 20 bases between them. Germline values: CDR1 MNHEY, CDR2 SMNVEV (reference sequence). The CDR3 length is 16 residues. The chain's CDR3 is CASSRGSNRGASPLHF. Written as DNA, the CDR3 is TGTGCCAGCAGTCGAGGAAGTAACCGGGGGGCTTCACCCCTCCACTTT.

This rearrangement joins TRBV12-3 or TRBV12-4 to TRBJ1-1, with D possibly TRBD1 on 5 matching bases. V lost 7 bases, J lost 4 bases, and 10 bases lay in between. The CDR3 totals 12 residues. CDR3 in amino acids: CASKGLSTEAFF. As DNA, the CDR3 is TGTGCCAGCAAGGGGTTGAGCACTGAAGCTTTCTTT.

This clonotype occurred a few times. This chain joins TRBV9 and TRBJ2-7; D possibly uses TRBD1 or TRBD2 (5 bases each). This CDR3 is 15 amino acids long. Germline V gene sequence: CDR1 SGDLS, CDR2 YYNGEE. The V end lost 0 bases, the J end lost 3 bases, and 13 bases lay between the germline ends. The CDR3 coding sequence is TGTGCCAGCAGCGTAGAAGGGACGCTATTCTACGAGCAGTACTTC. It specifies CASSVEGTLFYEQYF.

DNA of the CDR3: TGTGCCAGCAGCGAAGGGGGGATCCCCTCCTACGAGCAGTACTTC. Its translation: CASSEGGIPSYEQYF. V and J are TRBV9 and TRBJ2-7; D may be TRBD1 or TRBD2 (6 bases each). V lost 3 bases, J lost 0 bases, and 13 bases lay in between. The CDR3 sequence is 15 residues long. CDR1 SGDLS and CDR2 YYNGEE come from the germline V gene. Supplemented by reference TRBV9 and TRBJ2-7, the full variable domain reads DSGVTQTPKHLITATGQRVTLRCSPRSGDLSVYWYQQSLDQGLQFLIQYYNGEERAKGNILERFSAQQFPDLHSELNLSSLELGDSALYFCASSEGGIPSYEQYFGPGTRLTVT.

In its sample, this clonotype was seen a few times. The V gene is TRBV24-1, the J gene TRBJ2-2; D is unresolved. Germline CDR1 and CDR2: KGHDR and SFDVKD. CDR3 length: 13 residues. Trimming removed 9 bases from V and 2 bases from J, with 9 bases in between. This chain's CDR3 is CATRSENTGELFF. As DNA, the CDR3 is TGTGCCACCCGTTCAGAAAACACCGGGGAGCTGTTTTTT.

The rearrangement joins TRBV18 to TRBJ2-5; D is perhaps TRBD1 (6 bases). The length of the CDR3 is 15 residues. Germline CDR1 is KGHSH and CDR2 is LQKENI. V lost 3 bases, J lost 3 bases, and 14 bases lay in between. The CDR3 loop reads CASSPRAQGEETQYF. In DNA, the CDR3 is TGTGCCAGCTCACCTCGGGCACAGGGAGAAGAGACCCAGTACTTC. The variable domain in full, with the rest retrieved from reference TRBV18 and TRBJ2-5, is NAGVMQNPRHLVRRRGQEARLRCSPMKGHSHVYWYRQLPEEGLKFMVYLQKENIIDESGMPKERFSAEFPKEGPSILRIQQVVRGDSAAYFCASSPRAQGEETQYFGPGTRLLVL.

This clonotype was recorded a few times. This chain connects TRBV5-1 to TRBJ1-1; tentatively, D is TRBD1 (5 bases). Germline CDR1 SGHRS, CDR2 YFSETQ. The V end was cut by 5 bases, the J end by 5 bases, with 22 bases between. CDR3 length: 16 amino acids. The CDR3 reads CASSSGLTSLGTEAFF. CDR3 sequence (DNA): TGCGCCAGCAGTTCGGGACTCACGAGCCTGGGGACTGAAGCTTTCTTT.

This clonotype was observed many times. J is TRBJ1-5 and V is TRBV12-3 or TRBV12-4; possibly TRBD1 for D (6 bases). V lost 0 bases, J lost 7 bases, and 10 bases lay in between. The CDR3 length is 14 residues. CDR3 in DNA: TGTGCCAGCAGTTTAGCGGGGGGCGACCAGCCCCAGCATTTT. This sequence encodes CASSLAGGDQPQHF.

The chain is built from TRBV12-3 or TRBV12-4 and TRBJ1-6; a weak D match, TRBD1 (6 bases). V lost 1 base, J lost 7 bases, and 11 bases lay in between. The CDR3 spans 15 residues. The CDR3 coding sequence is TGTGCCAGCAGTTTAGAGACAGGCAGAAATTCACCCCTCCACTTT. Translating gives CASSLETGRNSPLHF.

Remarks on this clonotype: A junction end diverges from the germline sequence, so it may reflect a read error. For the CDR3, the DNA is TGTGCCAGCAGCGCCGGGCCGGGACAGGCTCGCTTGAGTTCCTTC. As protein: CASSAGPGQARLSSF. This chain uses TRBV3-1 with TRBJ2-7, with 8 bases lining up with TRBD1. CDR3 size: 15 residues. CDR1 and CDR2 (germline): LGHDT, YNNKEL (reference sequence).

V gene TRBV12-3 or TRBV12-4 combines with J gene TRBJ2-7; TRBD2 aligns across 8 bases. CDR3 length equals 15 residues. The V and J ends lost 1 base and 7 bases, in that order; junction bases with no gene match: 9. CDR3 DNA sequence: TGTGCCAGCAGTTTAGTCCCCGGGGGGGCGGGGGAGCAGTACTTC. Its translation: CASSLVPGGAGEQYF.

This clonotype was counted at least ten times. V gene TRBV12-3 or TRBV12-4 combines with J gene TRBJ2-1; D not certain. This CDR3 comprises 13 residues. The V end lost 1 base, the J end lost 6 bases, and 7 bases lay between the germline ends. The CDR3 DNA sequence: TGTGCCAGCAGTTTAGGCCAGGCCAATGAGCAGTTCTTC. It specifies CASSLGQANEQFF.

V and J are TRBV20-1 and TRBJ2-5; 8 bases are shared with TRBD2. Germline values: CDR1 DFQATT, CDR2 SNEGSKA (reference sequence). This CDR3 is 14 amino acids long. The J segment lost 5 bases and the V segment lost 5 bases, leaving 10 bases of the junction unmatched. The CDR3, as DNA: TGCAGTGCTCTTACTAGCGGTCAGGGGGAGACCCAGTACTTC. This sequence encodes CSALTSGQGETQYF.